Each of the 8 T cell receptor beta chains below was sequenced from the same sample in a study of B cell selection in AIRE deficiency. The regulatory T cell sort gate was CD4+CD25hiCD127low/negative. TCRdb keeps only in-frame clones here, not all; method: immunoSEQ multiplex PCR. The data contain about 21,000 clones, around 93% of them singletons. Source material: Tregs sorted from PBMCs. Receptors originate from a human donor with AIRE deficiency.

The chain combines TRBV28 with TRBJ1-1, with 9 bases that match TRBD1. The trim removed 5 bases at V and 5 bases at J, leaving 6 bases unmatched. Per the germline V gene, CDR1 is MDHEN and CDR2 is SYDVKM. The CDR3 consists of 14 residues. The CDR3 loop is CASSIQGALTEAFF. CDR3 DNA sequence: TGTGCCAGCAGTATACAGGGGGCGCTGACTGAAGCTTTCTTT.

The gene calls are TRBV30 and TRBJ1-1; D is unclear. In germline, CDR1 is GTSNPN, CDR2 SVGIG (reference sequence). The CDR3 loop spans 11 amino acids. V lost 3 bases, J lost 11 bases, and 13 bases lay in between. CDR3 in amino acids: CAWRNSIGAFF. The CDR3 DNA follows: TGTGCCTGGAGAAATTCCATCGGCGCTTTCTTT. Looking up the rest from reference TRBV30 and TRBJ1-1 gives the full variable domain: SQTIHQWPATLVQPVGSPLSLECTVEGTSNPNLYWYRQAAGRGLQLLFYSVGIGQISSEVPQNLSASRPQDRQFILSSKKLLLSDSGFYLCAWRNSIGAFFGQGTRLTVV.

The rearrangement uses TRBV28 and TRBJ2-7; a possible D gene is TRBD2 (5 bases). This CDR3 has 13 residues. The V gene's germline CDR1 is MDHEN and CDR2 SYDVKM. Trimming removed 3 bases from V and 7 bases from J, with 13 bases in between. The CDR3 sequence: CASSFLAFGEQYF. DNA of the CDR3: TGTGCCAGCAGTTTCCTAGCCTTTGGAGAGCAGTACTTC.

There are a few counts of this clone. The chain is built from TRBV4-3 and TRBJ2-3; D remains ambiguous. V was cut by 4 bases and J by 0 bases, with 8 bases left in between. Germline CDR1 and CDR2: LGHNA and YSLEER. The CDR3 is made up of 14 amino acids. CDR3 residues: CASSRRASTDTQYF. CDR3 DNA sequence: TGCGCCAGCAGCCGTCGGGCAAGCACAGATACGCAGTATTTT.

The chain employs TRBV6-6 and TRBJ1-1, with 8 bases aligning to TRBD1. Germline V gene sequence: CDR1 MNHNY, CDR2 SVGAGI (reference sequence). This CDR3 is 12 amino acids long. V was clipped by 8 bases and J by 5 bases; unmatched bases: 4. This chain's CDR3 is CASLTGGTEAFF. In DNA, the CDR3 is TGTGCCAGCTTAACAGGGGGTACTGAAGCTTTCTTT.

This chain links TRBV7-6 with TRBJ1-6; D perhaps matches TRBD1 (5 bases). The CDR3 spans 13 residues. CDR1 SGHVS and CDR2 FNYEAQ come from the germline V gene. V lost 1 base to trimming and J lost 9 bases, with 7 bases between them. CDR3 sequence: CASSLGGTSPLHF. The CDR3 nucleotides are TGTGCCAGCAGCTTAGGGGGCACTTCACCCCTCCACTTT.

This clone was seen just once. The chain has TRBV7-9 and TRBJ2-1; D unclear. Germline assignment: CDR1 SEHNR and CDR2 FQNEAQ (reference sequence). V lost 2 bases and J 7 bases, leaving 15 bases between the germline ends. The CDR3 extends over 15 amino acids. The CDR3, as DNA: TGTGCCAGCAGCTTATTTTTAGGGCACACGAATGAGCAGTTCTTC. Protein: CASSLFLGHTNEQFF.

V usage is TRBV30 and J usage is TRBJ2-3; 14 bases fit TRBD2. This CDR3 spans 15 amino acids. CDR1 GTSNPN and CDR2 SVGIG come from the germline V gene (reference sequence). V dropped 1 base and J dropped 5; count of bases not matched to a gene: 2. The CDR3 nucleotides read TGTGCCTGGAGTGCAGGACTAGCGGGAGGAGATACGCAGTATTTT. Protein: CAWSAGLAGGDTQYF.